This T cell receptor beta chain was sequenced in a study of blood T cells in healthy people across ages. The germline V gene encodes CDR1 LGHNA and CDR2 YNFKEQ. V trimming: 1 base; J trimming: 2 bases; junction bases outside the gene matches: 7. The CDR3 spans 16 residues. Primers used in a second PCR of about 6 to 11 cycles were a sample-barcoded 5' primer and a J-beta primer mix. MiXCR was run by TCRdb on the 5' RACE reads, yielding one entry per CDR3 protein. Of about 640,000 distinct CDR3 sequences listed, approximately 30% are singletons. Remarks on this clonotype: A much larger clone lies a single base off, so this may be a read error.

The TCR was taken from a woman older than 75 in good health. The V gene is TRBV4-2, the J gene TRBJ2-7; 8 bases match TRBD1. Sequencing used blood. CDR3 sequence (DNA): TGTGCCAGCAGCCAAGCCGCAGGGGGCTGGGCCTACGAGCAGTACTTC. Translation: CASSQAAGGWAYEQYF.